This TCR beta chain was recorded in a study of blood T cell repertoires in COVID-19. The CDR3 contains 14 residues. Trimming took 3 bases from V and 0 from J, leaving 9 bases between them. Germline V CDR1 and CDR2: SGHDN, FVKESK. Those enrolled in Seattle joined during active infection and were followed longitudinally afterward. Sequencing used immunoSEQ multiplex PCR; TCRdb keeps in-frame clones, though not all of them. The data show 250,000 to 400,000 clones, approximately 88% seen once. The receptor's source is a woman younger than 45 with COVID-19, enrolled during active disease. What was sequenced was peripheral blood. The V gene is TRBV14, the J gene TRBJ2-7, with D maybe TRBD1 (6 bases). The CDR3 nucleotides are TGTGCCAGCAGCCAGAGGACAGACTCCTACGAGCAGTACTTC. It specifies CASSQRTDSYEQYF.